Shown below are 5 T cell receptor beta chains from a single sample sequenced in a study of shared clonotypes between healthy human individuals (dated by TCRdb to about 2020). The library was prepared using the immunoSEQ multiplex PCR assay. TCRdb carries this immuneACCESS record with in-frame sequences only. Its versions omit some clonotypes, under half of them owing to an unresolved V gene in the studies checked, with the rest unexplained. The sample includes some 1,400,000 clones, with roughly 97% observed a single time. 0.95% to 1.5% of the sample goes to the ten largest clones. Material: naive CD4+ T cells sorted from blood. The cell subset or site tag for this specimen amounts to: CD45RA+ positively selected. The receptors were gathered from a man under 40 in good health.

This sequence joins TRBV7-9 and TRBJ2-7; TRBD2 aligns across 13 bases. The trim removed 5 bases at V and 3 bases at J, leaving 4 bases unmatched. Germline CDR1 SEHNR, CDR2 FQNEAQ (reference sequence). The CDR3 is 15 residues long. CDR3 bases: TGTGCCAGCAGCCCATGGACTAGCGGGAGCTACGAGCAGTACTTC. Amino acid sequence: CASSPWTSGSYEQYF.

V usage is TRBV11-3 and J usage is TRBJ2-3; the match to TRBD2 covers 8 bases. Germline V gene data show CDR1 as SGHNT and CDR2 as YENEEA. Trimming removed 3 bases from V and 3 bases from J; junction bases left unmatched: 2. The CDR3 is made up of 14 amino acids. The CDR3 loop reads CASSFTGGTDTQYF. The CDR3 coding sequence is TGTGCCAGCAGCTTCACGGGAGGGACAGATACGCAGTATTTT.

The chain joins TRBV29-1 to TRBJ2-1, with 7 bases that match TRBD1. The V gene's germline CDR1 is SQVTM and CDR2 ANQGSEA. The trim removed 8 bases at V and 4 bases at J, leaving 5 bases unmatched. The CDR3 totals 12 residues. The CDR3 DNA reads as TGCAGCACCTCACAGGGGTACAATGAGCAGTTCTTC. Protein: CSTSQGYNEQFF.

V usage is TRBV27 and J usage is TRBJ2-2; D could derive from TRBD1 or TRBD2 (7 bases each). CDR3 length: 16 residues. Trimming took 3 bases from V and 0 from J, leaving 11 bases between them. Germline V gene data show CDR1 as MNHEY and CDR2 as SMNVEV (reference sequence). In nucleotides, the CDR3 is TGTGCCAGCAGTTTCAGCGGGACAGCGAACACCGGGGAGCTGTTTTTT. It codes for CASSFSGTANTGELFF.

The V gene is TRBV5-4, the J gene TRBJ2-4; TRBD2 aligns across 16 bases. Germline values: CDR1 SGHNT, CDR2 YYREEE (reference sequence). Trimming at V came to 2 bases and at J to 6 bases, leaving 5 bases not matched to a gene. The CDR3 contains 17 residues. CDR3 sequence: CASSLGTSGRAGNIQYF. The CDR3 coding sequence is TGTGCCAGCAGCTTAGGGACTAGCGGGAGGGCCGGAAACATTCAGTACTTC.